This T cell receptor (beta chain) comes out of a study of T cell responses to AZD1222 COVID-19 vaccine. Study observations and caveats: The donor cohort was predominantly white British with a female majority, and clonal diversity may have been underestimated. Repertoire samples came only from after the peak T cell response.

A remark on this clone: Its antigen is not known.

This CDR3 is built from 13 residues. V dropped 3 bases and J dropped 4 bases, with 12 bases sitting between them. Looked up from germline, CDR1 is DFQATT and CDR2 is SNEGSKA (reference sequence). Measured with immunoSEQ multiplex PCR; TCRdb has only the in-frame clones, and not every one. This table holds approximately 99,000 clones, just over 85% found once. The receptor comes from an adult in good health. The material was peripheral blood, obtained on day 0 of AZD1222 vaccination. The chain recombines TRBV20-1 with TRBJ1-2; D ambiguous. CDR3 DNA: TGCAGTGCTAGTAGAGGTAACATCTATGGCTACACCTTC. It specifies CSASRGNIYGYTF.